This TCR beta chain was sequenced in a study of OX40 agonist ivuxolimab in advanced cancers. Study-level background: Antecedent anti-PD-1, anti-PD-L1 or anti-CTLA-4 therapy was permissible, with around 41% having received some.

Sequencing used immunoSEQ multiplex PCR; TCRdb keeps in-frame clones, though not all of them. The sample comprises some 58,000 clones, approximately 84% of which are singletons, and roughly an eighth rests with the top ten. The CDR3 totals 11 residues. This chain joins TRBV12-2 and TRBJ2-1; TRBD2 reflects the table's D call only, with no check against the DNA. TRBV12-2 is labeled a pseudogene. The sequence was obtained from an adult with an advanced solid tumor such as melanoma, head and neck, liver or kidney cancer. Sequencing was performed on CD4+ or CD8+ T cells sorted from blood, taken in a trial of the OX40 agonist ivuxolimab. CDR3: CATCGGPEQFF. For the CDR3, the DNA is TGTGCAACTTGCGGGGGCCCTGAGCAGTTCTTC.